This T cell receptor beta chain was recorded in a study of blood T cells in healthy people across ages. Study in general: Capturing about one barcoded beta molecule per two T cells was achieved by template switching.

This clonotype was observed once. Its target is not known. A second PCR of roughly 7 to 11 cycles used a sample-barcoded 5' primer and a J-beta primer mix. TCRdb called the 5' RACE reads again in MiXCR, with one record for every CDR3 protein. The profile covers about 620,000 distinct CDR3 sequences, with around 50% appearing a single time and about 13% taken by the ten largest. Overall study findings and caveats: Significant beta diversity loss was already apparent by age approximately 37, declining roughly linearly. Donor CMV status, an unknown factor, possibly confounded changes in expanded clonotypes.

They isolated at least 6 million PBMCs from each sample. This receptor was taken from a woman of 80 years or more in good health. Sequencing input: blood.

CDR3 nucleotides: TGTGCCAGCAGCACTCCCACCGGGACTAGCGGGAGTAGCGAGCAGTACTTC. It codes for CASSTPTGTSGSSEQYF. The rearrangement uses TRBV7-2 and TRBJ2-4, with 14 bases identical to TRBD2. With the DNA end fitting TRBJ2-7 better, the J assignment may be wrong. The CDR3 contains 17 residues. Looked up from germline, CDR1 is SGHTA and CDR2 is FQGNSA.